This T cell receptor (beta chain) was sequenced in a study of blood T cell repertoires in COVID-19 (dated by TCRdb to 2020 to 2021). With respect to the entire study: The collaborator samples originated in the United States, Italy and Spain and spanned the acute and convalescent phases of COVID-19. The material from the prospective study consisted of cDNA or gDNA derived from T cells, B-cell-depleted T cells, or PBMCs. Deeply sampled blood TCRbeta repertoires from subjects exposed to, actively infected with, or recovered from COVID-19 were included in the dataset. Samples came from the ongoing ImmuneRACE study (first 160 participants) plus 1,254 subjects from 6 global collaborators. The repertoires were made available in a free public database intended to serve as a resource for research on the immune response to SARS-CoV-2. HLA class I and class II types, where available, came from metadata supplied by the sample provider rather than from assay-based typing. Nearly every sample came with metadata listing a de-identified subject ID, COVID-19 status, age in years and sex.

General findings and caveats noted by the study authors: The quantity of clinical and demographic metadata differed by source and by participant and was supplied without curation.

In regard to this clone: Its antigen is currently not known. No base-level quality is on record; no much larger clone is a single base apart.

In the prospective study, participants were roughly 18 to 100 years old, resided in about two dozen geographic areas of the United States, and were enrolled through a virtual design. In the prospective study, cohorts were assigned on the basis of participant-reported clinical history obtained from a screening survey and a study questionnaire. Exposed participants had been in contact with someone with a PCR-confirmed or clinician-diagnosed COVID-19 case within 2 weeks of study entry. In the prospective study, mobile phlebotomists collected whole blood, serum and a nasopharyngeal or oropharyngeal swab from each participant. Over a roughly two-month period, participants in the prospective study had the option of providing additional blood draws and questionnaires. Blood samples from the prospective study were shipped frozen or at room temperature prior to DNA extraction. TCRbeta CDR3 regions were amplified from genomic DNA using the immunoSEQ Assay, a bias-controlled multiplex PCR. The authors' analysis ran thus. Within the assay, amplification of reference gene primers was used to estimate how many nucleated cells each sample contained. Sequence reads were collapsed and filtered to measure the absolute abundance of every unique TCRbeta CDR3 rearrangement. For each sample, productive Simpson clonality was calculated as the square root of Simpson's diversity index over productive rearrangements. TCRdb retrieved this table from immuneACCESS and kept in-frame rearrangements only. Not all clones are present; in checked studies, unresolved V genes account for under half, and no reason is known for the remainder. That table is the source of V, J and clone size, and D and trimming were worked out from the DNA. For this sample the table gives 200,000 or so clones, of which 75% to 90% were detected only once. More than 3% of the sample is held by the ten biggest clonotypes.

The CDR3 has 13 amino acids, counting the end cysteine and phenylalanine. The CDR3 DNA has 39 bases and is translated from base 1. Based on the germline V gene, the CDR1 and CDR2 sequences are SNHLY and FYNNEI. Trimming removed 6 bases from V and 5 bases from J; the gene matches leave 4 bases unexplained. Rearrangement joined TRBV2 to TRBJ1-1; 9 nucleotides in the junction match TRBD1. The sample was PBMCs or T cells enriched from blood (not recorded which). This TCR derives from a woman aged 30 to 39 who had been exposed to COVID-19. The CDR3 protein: CASRGQGRTEAFF. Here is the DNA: TGTGCCAGCAGAGGACAGGGGAGGACTGAAGCTTTCTTT.